A single sample gave rise to the 5 T cell receptor beta chains below, sequenced in a study of T-cell memory formation after mild COVID-19 listed by TCRdb under 2021. The library was built by means of 5' RACE. The sequencing machine was an Illumina NovaSeq 6000. TCRdb itself trimmed the public reads at Q25 with fastp, ran MiXCR and retained productive beta chains. Rows merge per CDR3 protein into single entries with the most common DNA and genes. This sample comprises 250,000 to 300,000 distinct CDR3 sequences, around 15% of them detected only once. The top ten constitute 22% of the sample. The sample comprised PBMCs or a T cell subset sorted from them (not recorded which). The receptors stem from a man aged 18 to 29 who had mild COVID-19 (a few samples of this study predate the infection). The sample titles of this study are shuffled in the database, so cell type and time point are left out; the donor was told from shared clones.

This chain links TRBV12-3 or TRBV12-4 with TRBJ2-7; 11 nucleotides match TRBD1. Losses at the gene ends were 5 bases for V and 7 bases for J; bases not matched to a gene: 4. The CDR3 is 13 amino acids. Written as DNA, the CDR3 is TGTGCCAGCAGTCCGGGACAGGGGGTGGAGCAGTACGTC. Translation gives CASSPGQGVEQYV.

This clonotype was counted only a few times. The V call is TRBV6-2 or TRBV6-3, the J call TRBJ2-7, with D perhaps matching TRBD1 or TRBD2 (5 bases each). The V and J ends lost 6 bases and 2 bases respectively, with 14 bases between them. Per the germline V gene, CDR1 is MNHEY and CDR2 is SVGEGT. The CDR3 sequence is 14 residues long. This CDR3 reads CASSGTPFTYEQYV. The DNA of the CDR3 is TGTGCCAGCAGCGGGACCCCCTTCACCTACGAGCAGTACGTC.

In its sample, this clonotype was seen a few times. This sequence joins TRBV3-1 and TRBJ2-5; D remains unclear. CDR3 length: 13 residues. V lost 4 bases and J lost 2, with 8 bases in between. Germline V gives CDR1 LGHDT, CDR2 YNNKEL (reference sequence). The CDR3 DNA reads as TGTGCCAGCAGCCTGAAGGAGCAAGAGACCCAGTACTTC. This codes for CASSLKEQETQYF.

This clonotype was observed a few times. The V gene is TRBV20-1, the J gene TRBJ2-7; D may be TRBD2 (6 bases). CDR1 is DFQATT, CDR2 SNEGSKA, per germline (reference sequence). Trimming shortened V by 6 bases and J by 4 bases, and 13 bases separated the two germline ends. The CDR3 sequence is 12 residues long. The CDR3 loop is CSATPRGYEQYF. In DNA form, the CDR3 reads TGCAGTGCGACTCCACGGGGGTACGAGCAGTACTTC.

In this sample, this clonotype turned up many times. The DNA for the CDR3 is TGCGCCAGCAGCCCCCTAGCGGGGGGGAACACCGGGGAGCTGTTTTTT. Amino acids: CASSPLAGGNTGELFF. V is TRBV5-1 and J is TRBJ2-2, with 11 bases fitting TRBD2. The CDR3 extends over 16 amino acids. V shed 4 bases, J shed 1 base, and the junction held 3 bases outside the gene matches. Germline V gene lookup returns CDR1 SGHRS and CDR2 YFSETQ.